These 27 T cell receptor beta chains were sequenced from one sample in a study of regulatory T cells in long-lasting Graves disease. Building of the TCR beta libraries involved iRepertoire HTBI primers and Arm-PCR of CDR3 regions. Using its own MiXCR run on the multiplex PCR reads, TCRdb lists one record per CDR3 protein. Of about 320,000 distinct CDR3 sequences listed, 18% are singletons. Time point noted: newly diagnosed GD, antithyroid drugs for less than 3 months. PBMCs provided the RNA from which the TCR library was made. Specimen: peripheral blood mononuclear cells (PBMCs), collected at new diagnosis, from a patient treated with antithyroid drugs. Source of these receptors: a female donor with Graves disease.

At least ten counts were recorded for this clonotype. V is TRBV28 and J is TRBJ1-5, with D unclear. The ends were cut back, 4 bases at V and 7 bases at J, with 8 bases in the middle. This CDR3 spans 12 amino acids. From germline, CDR1 is MDHEN and CDR2 SYDVKM. The CDR3: CASSSATQPQHF. As DNA, the CDR3 is TGTGCCAGCAGTTCGGCGACCCAGCCCCAGCATTTT.

Turning to this clonotype: This sequence is one base from a far larger clone and is likely a read error. This chain joins TRBV27 and TRBJ2-1; 8 bases are shared with TRBD1. CDR3 size: 15 residues. CDR1 is MNHEY and CDR2 is SMNVEV in the germline V gene (reference sequence). Trimming cost V 3 bases and J 10 bases; bases outside gene matches: 11. The CDR3 reads CASSLFGQGGYEQFF. The CDR3 DNA is TGTGCCAGCAGTTTGTTTGGACAGGGAGGCTACGAGCAGTTCTTC.

Only a few counts were recorded for this clonotype. V usage is TRBV6-2 or TRBV6-3 and J usage is TRBJ2-7; tentative D call: TRBD2 (7 bases). Germline lookup yields CDR1 MNHEY and CDR2 SVGEGT. CDR3 length: 18 residues. Trimming cost V 4 bases and J 1 base, with 23 bases left between them. The CDR3 DNA follows: TGTGCCAGCAGTTCCCGCAAAGGGAGGGGGTTCACTTCCTACGAGCAGTACTTC. Encoded protein: CASSSRKGRGFTSYEQYF.

This clonotype was seen many times. V and J are TRBV2 and TRBJ2-1; TRBD1 matches at 7 bases. Losses at the gene ends were 8 bases for V and 12 bases for J; bases not matched to a gene: 7. CDR3 length equals 11 residues. The germline gives CDR1 SNHLY, CDR2 FYNNEI. The CDR3 spells CASQPRGLQFF. The CDR3 bases are TGTGCCAGCCAACCGAGGGGGCTGCAGTTCTTC.

This clonotype occurred many times. The J gene is TRBJ2-3, the V gene TRBV7-3; TRBD2 matches at 14 bases. The CDR3 extends over 17 amino acids. Germline values: CDR1 SGHTA, CDR2 FQGTGA. J was trimmed by 5 bases and V by 4 bases; bases with no gene match: 8. The CDR3 nucleotides are TGTGCCAGCAGCTCCCGGGGACTAGCGGGAGAGAGAGATACGCAGTATTTT. This encodes CASSSRGLAGERDTQYF.

This chain links TRBV20-1 with TRBJ2-1; either TRBD1 or TRBD2 may fit D (5 bases each). Germline-derived CDR1 and CDR2 are DFQATT and SNEGSKA (reference sequence). V lost 8 bases and J lost 10, with 27 bases in between. The CDR3 is 15 residues long. The CDR3 sequence: CSPLGRGPGKEEQFF. Here the CDR3 DNA reads TGCAGTCCCCTGGGGCGAGGACCCGGGAAGGAGGAGCAGTTCTTC.

The chain joins TRBV7-2 to TRBJ2-5; D tentatively fits TRBD1 or TRBD2 (8 bases each). Germline assignment: CDR1 SGHTA and CDR2 FQGNSA. V lost 5 bases and J 4 bases, leaving 17 bases between the germline ends. The CDR3 sequence is 15 residues long. The CDR3 sequence is CASSQGAGGLETQYF. The CDR3 DNA is TGTGCCAGCAGCCAGGGGGCGGGAGGCCTAGAGACCCAGTACTTC.

Ten or more counts support this clonotype. DNA of the CDR3: TGTGCCAGCAGTTTATCGGGACGGACGGCGGAGCAGTTCTTC. It codes for CASSLSGRTAEQFF. This chain uses TRBV27 with TRBJ2-1; possibly TRBD1 or TRBD2 for D (5 bases each). The germline V gene encodes CDR1 MNHEY and CDR2 SMNVEV (reference sequence). The CDR3 spans 14 residues. The ends were cut back, 0 bases at V and 10 bases at J, with 13 bases in the middle.

This clonotype has at least ten counts. J is TRBJ2-7 and V is TRBV28; 7 positions agree with TRBD1. Germline lookup yields CDR1 MDHEN and CDR2 SYDVKM. This CDR3 contains 14 residues. V lost 5 bases to trimming and J lost 2 bases; unmatched junction nucleotides: 6. The CDR3 DNA follows: TGTGCCAGCAGTCTACAGGGGTCCGCCTACGAGCAGTACTTC. Its translation is CASSLQGSAYEQYF. Using reference TRBV28 and TRBJ2-7 for the parts outside the CDR3, the full variable domain is DVKVTQSSRYLVKRTGEKVFLECVQDMDHENMFWYRQDPGLGLRLIYFSYDVKMKEKGDIPEGYSVSREKKERFSLILESASTNQTSMYLCASSLQGSAYEQYFGPGTRLTVT.

There are many counts of this clonotype. The V gene is TRBV7-2, the J gene TRBJ1-4; 8 nucleotides align to TRBD1. Unmatched junction bases numbered 13, after V lost 1 base and J lost 3 bases. The CDR3 spans 19 residues. CDR1 and CDR2 from the germline V gene are SGHTA and FQGNSA. CDR3 loop: CASSLVDGQGLRANEKLFF. CDR3 sequence (DNA): TGTGCCAGCAGCTTAGTAGACGGACAGGGCTTGCGGGCTAATGAAAAACTGTTTTTT.

The table lists this clonotype with many counts. The CDR3 is CASRAMEGYNEQFF. DNA of the CDR3: TGCGCCAGCAGAGCTATGGAGGGCTACAATGAGCAGTTCTTC. This rearrangement joins TRBV4-1 to TRBJ2-1, with TRBD2 as a possible D gene (6 bases). Trimming shortened V by 6 bases and J by 3 bases, and 12 bases separated the two germline ends. The CDR3 has 14 amino acids. Germline V gene lookup returns CDR1 MGHRA and CDR2 YSYEKL.

This chain uses TRBV20-1 with TRBJ2-7, with a tentative D call TRBD2 (6 bases). Germline-derived CDR1 and CDR2 are DFQATT and SNEGSKA (reference sequence). The CDR3 loop spans 14 amino acids. CDR3 coding DNA: TGCAGCGTGGATGCCGGGACTCCCTCTCTAGAGCAGTACTTC. Translation gives CSVDAGTPSLEQYF.

This chain connects TRBV15 to TRBJ1-5; D gene ambiguous. The CDR3 runs 14 residues. Looked up from germline, CDR1 is LNHNV and CDR2 is YYDKDF (reference sequence). Trimming pared 0 bases from V and 6 bases from J, leaving 9 bases between. The CDR3 spells CATSRDRGFQPQHF. The DNA of the CDR3 is TGTGCCACCAGCAGAGATCGAGGGTTTCAGCCCCAGCATTTT.

V gene TRBV12-3 or TRBV12-4 combines with J gene TRBJ2-5; D may be TRBD1 (5 bases). V lost 3 bases and J 1 base, leaving 9 bases between the germline ends. This CDR3 is built from 14 residues. CDR3 in amino acids: CASSLGRAQETQYF. CDR3 DNA sequence: TGTGCCAGCAGTTTGGGCAGGGCCCAAGAGACCCAGTACTTC.

This clonotype was found many times. The DNA for the CDR3 is TGTGCCAGCAGTGAAGCCGGGACAGGGGGTCAGGATACGCAGTATTTT. Protein sequence: CASSEAGTGGQDTQYF. The chain carries TRBV2 and TRBJ2-3, with 11 nucleotides matching TRBD1. CDR3 length: 16 residues. V was pared by 0 bases and J by 6 bases, with 5 bases of the junction left unmatched. The germline CDR1 and CDR2 sequences are SNHLY and FYNNEI.

This clonotype was picked up many times. The chain combines TRBV19 with TRBJ1-2, with TRBD1 identical over 7 bases. Trimming removed 7 bases from V and 8 bases from J; junction bases left unmatched: 7. The CDR3 loop spans 12 amino acids. The germline gives CDR1 LNHDA, CDR2 SQIVND (reference sequence). CDR3 amino acids: CASKRQGGGYTF. For the CDR3, the DNA is TGTGCCAGTAAAAGACAGGGTGGCGGCTACACCTTC.

Regarding this clonotype: This may come from a read error, since a much larger clone is one base off. The rearrangement joins TRBV27 to TRBJ1-4, with TRBD1 matching 9 bases. The CDR3 consists of 17 residues. CDR1 is MNHEY and CDR2 is SMNVEV in the germline V gene (reference sequence). The CDR3 DNA follows: TGTGCCAGCAGTTCCCCTCGGGGACAGGGTAACAATGGAAAACTGTTTTTT. Encoded protein: CASSSPRGQGNNGKLFF.

The table lists this clonotype with a few counts. The rearrangement joins TRBV20-1 to TRBJ2-7; tentatively, D is TRBD2 (5 bases). In germline, CDR1 is DFQATT, CDR2 SNEGSKA (reference sequence). The CDR3 is made up of 13 amino acids. The V end was cut by 3 bases, the J end by 4 bases, with 13 bases between. CDR3 residues: CSARADSKYEQYF. In DNA, the CDR3 is TGCAGTGCTAGGGCGGACTCCAAATACGAGCAGTACTTC.

This clonotype was detected ten times or more. The chain is built from TRBV28 and TRBJ1-5; TRBD1 matches at 8 bases. With 3 bases clipped from V and 5 bases from J, the junction kept 3 bases outside the gene matches. Germline values: CDR1 MDHEN, CDR2 SYDVKM. The CDR3 totals 14 residues. The CDR3 loop is CASSLSGGDQPQHF. Here the CDR3 DNA reads TGTGCCAGCAGTTTGTCAGGGGGCGATCAGCCCCAGCATTTT. Variable domain in full (rest from reference TRBV28 and TRBJ1-5): DVKVTQSSRYLVKRTGEKVFLECVQDMDHENMFWYRQDPGLGLRLIYFSYDVKMKEKGDIPEGYSVSREKKERFSLILESASTNQTSMYLCASSLSGGDQPQHFGDGTRLSIL.

This clonotype was observed many times. This sequence joins TRBV6-1 and TRBJ2-5, with 8 bases fitting TRBD1. V was pared by 6 bases and J by 4 bases, with 4 bases of the junction left unmatched. Germline V gives CDR1 MNHNS, CDR2 SASEGT. The CDR3 runs to 13 residues. DNA of the CDR3: TGTGCCAGCAGAAAACAGGGGGGAGAGACCCAGTACTTC. Translating gives CASRKQGGETQYF.

This clonotype was counted many times. The V gene is TRBV12-3 or TRBV12-4, the J gene TRBJ1-6, with unresolved D. V lost 7 bases and J 9 bases, leaving 13 bases between the germline ends. The CDR3 is 13 residues long. CDR3 sequence (DNA): TGTGCCAGCATCGGGCGGCGGGGTTCACCCCTCCACTTT. Its translation is CASIGRRGSPLHF.

Many counts were recorded for this clonotype. The chain uses TRBV20-1 and TRBJ2-3; TRBD2 is a possible D gene (6 bases). Germline CDR1 reads DFQATT; CDR2 reads SNEGSKA (reference sequence). Trimming took 6 bases from V and 6 from J, leaving 13 bases between them. This CDR3 is 12 amino acids long. CDR3 amino acids: CSAPGGVDTQYF. The CDR3 nucleotides are TGCAGTGCCCCCGGCGGGGTGGATACGCAGTATTTT.

This clonotype was seen many times. The chain employs TRBV6-2 or TRBV6-3 and TRBJ1-5; unclear D gene. Germline-derived CDR1 and CDR2 are MNHEY and SVGEGT. V was pared by 7 bases and J by 0 bases, with 16 bases between. This CDR3 has 16 amino acids. In DNA form, the CDR3 reads TGTGCCAGCACCTTAACAGTCTCAGATAGCAATCAGCCCCAGCATTTT. Its translation: CASTLTVSDSNQPQHF.

The rearrangement links TRBV7-9 to TRBJ2-3; 9 bases agree with TRBD2. The CDR3 totals 19 residues. The junction had 14 bases not matched to a gene; V was cut back by 3 bases and J by 1 base. CDR1 is SEHNR and CDR2 is FQNEAQ in the germline V gene (reference sequence). Here the CDR3 reads CASSFDSGRRVWGTDTQYF. The DNA of the CDR3 is TGTGCCAGCAGCTTCGATAGCGGGAGAAGGGTCTGGGGCACAGATACGCAGTATTTT. Combining the CDR3 with reference TRBV7-9 and TRBJ2-3 gives the whole variable domain DTGVSQNPRHKITKRGQNVTFRCDPISEHNRLYWYRQTLGQGPEFLTYFQNEAQLEKSRLLSDRFSAERPKGSFSTLEIQRTEQGDSAMYLCASSFDSGRRVWGTDTQYFGPGTRLTVL.

This clonotype was recorded at least ten times. The V gene is TRBV6-1, the J gene TRBJ1-2; D not resolved. V lost 6 bases, J lost 2 bases, and 16 bases lay in between. The CDR3 sequence is 15 residues long. Germline loops: CDR1 MNHNS, CDR2 SASEGT. CDR3 nucleotides: TGTGCCAGCAGGATTTCTCAGAGCCCAAACTATGGCTACACCTTC. It codes for CASRISQSPNYGYTF.

This clonotype was seen many times. The rearrangement uses TRBV28 and TRBJ1-2, with TRBD1 matching over 11 bases. After removal of 5 bases from V and 3 bases from J, the junction contained 5 bases not matched to a gene. From germline, CDR1 is MDHEN and CDR2 SYDVKM. The CDR3 covers 15 residues. The CDR3 loop is CASSGEGQGDYGYTF. CDR3 nucleotide sequence: TGTGCCAGCAGTGGAGAGGGACAGGGGGACTATGGCTACACCTTC.

The table lists this clonotype with a count of one. This is likely a read error, given that the CDR3 carries no conserved phenylalanine or tryptophan at its end. The limits of the CDR3 on the DNA are not certain, so only TCRdb's listed CDR3 is given. The V gene is TRBV7-6, the J gene TRBJ1-4; TRBD1 is taken as the D call from the table, unchecked against the DNA. The CDR3 extends over 15 residues, inclusive of both ends. Germline CDR1 is SGHVS and CDR2 is FNYEAQ. CDR3 region: CASSPSGALVEKLFL.